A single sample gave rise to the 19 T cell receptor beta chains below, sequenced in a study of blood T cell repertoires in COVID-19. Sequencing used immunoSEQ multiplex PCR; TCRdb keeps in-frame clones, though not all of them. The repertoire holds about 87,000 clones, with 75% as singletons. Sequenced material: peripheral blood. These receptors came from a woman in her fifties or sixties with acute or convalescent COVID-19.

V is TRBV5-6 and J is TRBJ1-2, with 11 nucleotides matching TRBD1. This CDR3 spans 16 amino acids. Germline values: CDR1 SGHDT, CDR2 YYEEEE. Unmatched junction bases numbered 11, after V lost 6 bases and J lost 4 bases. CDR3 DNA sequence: TGTGCCAGCAACAGAAGAGGACAGGGGGCGGTCTATGGCTACACCTTC. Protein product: CASNRRGQGAVYGYTF.

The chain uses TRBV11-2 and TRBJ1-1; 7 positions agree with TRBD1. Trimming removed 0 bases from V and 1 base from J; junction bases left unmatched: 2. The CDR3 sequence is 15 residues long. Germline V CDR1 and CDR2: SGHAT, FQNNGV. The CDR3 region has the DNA TGTGCCAGCAGCTTAGAGAGGGGGCCGAACACTGAAGCTTTCTTT. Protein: CASSLERGPNTEAFF.

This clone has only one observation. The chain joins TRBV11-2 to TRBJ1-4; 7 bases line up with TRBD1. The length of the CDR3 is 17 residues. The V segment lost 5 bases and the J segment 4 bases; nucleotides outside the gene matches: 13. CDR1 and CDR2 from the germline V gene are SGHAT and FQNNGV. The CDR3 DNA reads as TGTGCCAGCAGCCTTTCACCGGTGGACAGGTTTAATGAAAAACTGTTTTTT. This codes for CASSLSPVDRFNEKLFF.

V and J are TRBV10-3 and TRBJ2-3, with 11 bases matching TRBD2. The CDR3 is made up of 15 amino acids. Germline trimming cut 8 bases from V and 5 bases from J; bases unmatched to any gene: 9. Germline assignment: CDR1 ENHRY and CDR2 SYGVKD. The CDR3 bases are TGTGCCATCTCGGGTAGCGGGGGGGCGGGAGATACGCAGTATTTT. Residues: CAISGSGGAGDTQYF.

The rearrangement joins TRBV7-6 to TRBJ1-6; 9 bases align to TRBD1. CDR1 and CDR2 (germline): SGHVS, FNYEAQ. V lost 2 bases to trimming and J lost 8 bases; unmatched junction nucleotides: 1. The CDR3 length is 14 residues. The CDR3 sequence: CASSLTGGDSPLHF. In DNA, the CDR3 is TGTGCCAGCAGCTTAACAGGGGGCGATTCACCCCTCCACTTT.

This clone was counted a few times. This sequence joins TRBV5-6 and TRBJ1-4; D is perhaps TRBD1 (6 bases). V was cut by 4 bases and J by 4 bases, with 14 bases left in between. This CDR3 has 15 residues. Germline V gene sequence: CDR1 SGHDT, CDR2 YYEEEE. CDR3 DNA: TGTGCCAGCAGCCTGCTGACAGGAATTAATGAAAAACTGTTTTTT. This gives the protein CASSLLTGINEKLFF.

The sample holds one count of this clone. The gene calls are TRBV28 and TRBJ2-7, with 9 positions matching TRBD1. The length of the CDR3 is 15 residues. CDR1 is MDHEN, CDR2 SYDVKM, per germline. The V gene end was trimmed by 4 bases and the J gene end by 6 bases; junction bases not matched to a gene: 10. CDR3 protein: CASSSRDRAFGEQYF. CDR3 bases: TGTGCCAGCAGTTCTAGGGACAGGGCGTTTGGCGAGCAGTACTTC.

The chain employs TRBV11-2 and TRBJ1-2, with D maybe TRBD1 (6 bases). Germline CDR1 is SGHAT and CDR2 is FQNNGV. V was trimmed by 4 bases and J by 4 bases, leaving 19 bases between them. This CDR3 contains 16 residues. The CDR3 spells CASSSPPGARLYGYTF. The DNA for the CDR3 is TGTGCCAGCAGCTCCCCCCCAGGGGCCAGACTCTATGGCTACACCTTC.

CDR3 sequence reads: CASSLLGQGNGYTF. In DNA, the CDR3 is TGTGCCAGCAGTTTACTTGGACAGGGTAATGGCTACACCTTC. The rearrangement links TRBV28 to TRBJ1-2; TRBD1 aligns across 8 bases. CDR1 and CDR2 (germline): MDHEN, SYDVKM. CDR3 size: 14 residues. The V gene end was trimmed by 2 bases and the J gene end by 6 bases; junction bases not matched to a gene: 5.

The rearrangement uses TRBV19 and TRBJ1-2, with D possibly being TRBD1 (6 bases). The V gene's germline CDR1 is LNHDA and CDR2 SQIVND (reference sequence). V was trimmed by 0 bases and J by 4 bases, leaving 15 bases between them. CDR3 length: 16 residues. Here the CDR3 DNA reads TGTGCCAGTAGTATAGACCCCGGACAGACATCCTATGGCTACACCTTC. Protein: CASSIDPGQTSYGYTF.

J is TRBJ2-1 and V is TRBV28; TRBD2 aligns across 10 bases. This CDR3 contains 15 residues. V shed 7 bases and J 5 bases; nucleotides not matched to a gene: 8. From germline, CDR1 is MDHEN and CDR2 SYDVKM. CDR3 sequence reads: CASTQGTSVNNEQFF. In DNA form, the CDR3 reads TGTGCCAGCACCCAAGGGACTAGCGTAAACAATGAGCAGTTCTTC.

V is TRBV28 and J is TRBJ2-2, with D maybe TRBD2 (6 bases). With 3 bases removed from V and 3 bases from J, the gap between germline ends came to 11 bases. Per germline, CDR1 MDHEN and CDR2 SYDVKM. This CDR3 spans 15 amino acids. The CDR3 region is CASSLEGQDTGELFF. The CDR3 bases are TGTGCCAGCAGTTTGGAGGGTCAGGACACCGGGGAGCTGTTTTTT.

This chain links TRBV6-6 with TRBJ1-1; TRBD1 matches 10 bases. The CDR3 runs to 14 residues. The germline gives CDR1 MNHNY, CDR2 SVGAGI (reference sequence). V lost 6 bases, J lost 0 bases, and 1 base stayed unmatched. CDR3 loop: CASRTGGMNTEAFF. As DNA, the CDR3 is TGTGCCAGCAGGACAGGGGGCATGAACACTGAAGCTTTCTTT.

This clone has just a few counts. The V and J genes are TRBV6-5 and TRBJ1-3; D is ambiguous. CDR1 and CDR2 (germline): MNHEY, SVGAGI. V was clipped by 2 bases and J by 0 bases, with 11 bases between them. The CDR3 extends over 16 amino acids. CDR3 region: CASSYGGPYSGNTIYF. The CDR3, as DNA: TGTGCCAGCAGTTACGGAGGGCCATACTCTGGAAACACCATATATTTT.

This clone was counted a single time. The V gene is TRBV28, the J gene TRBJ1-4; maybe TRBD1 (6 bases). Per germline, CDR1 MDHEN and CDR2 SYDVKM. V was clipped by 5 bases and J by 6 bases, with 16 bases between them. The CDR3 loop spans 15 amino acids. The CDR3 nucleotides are TGTGCCAGCAGTCCTACAGGGTCTAGAGATGAAAAACTGTTTTTT. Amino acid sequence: CASSPTGSRDEKLFF.

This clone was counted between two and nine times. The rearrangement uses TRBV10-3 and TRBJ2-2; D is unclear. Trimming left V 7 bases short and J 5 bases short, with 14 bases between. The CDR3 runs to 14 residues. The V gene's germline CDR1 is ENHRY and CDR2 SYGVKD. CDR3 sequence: CAITSSTTTGELFF. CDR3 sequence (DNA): TGTGCCATCACCTCGAGCACTACAACCGGGGAGCTGTTTTTT.

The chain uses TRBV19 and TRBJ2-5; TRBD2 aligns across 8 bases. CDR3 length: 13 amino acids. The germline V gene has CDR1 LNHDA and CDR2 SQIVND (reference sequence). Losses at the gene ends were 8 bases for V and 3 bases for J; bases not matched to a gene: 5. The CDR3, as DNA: TGTGCCAGTGGGACTAGTGGAGAAGAGACCCAGTACTTC. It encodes CASGTSGEETQYF.

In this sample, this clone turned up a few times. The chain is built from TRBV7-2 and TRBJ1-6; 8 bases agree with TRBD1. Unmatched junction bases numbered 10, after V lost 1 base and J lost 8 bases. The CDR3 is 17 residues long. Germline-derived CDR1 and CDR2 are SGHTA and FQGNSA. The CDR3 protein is CASSLDGDRLQDSPLHF. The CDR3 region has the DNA TGTGCCAGCAGCTTAGACGGGGACAGGCTCCAGGATTCACCCCTCCACTTT.

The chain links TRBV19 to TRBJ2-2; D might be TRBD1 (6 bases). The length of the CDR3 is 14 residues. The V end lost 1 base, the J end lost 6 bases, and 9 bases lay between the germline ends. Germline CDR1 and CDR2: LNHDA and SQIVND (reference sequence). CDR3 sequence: CASSIVQGSGELFF. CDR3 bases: TGTGCCAGTAGTATAGTACAGGGATCCGGGGAGCTGTTTTTT.